The 28 T cell receptor beta chains below come from one sample, sequenced in a study of shared clonotypes between healthy human individuals (TCRdb year 2020). The library was obtained by the immunoSEQ multiplex PCR assay. TCRdb re-hosts the immuneACCESS table, in-frame sequences only. Its copies lack some clones; in the studies checked, an unresolved V gene accounts for under half of them, and the cause for the rest is not known. The sample table holds 2 million to 2.5 million clones, of which approximately 93% were seen once. The ten largest clones represent 0.35% to 0.5% of the sample. Sample: naive CD4+ T cells from PBMCs. The label giving this sample's cell subset or site can be read as: CD45RA+ positively selected. These receptors all come from a man between 18 and 35 years old in good health. Some clones in this sample may be carry-over from other donors' samples.

V gene TRBV18 combines with J gene TRBJ1-2; a possible D gene is TRBD1 (5 bases). The CDR3 totals 17 residues. V lost 4 bases and J lost 1, with 19 bases in between. The V gene's germline CDR1 is KGHSH and CDR2 LQKENI. CDR3 in amino acids: CASSLRDRQSSNYGYTF. The CDR3 DNA is TGTGCCAGCTCACTTCGCGATAGACAGTCAAGTAACTATGGCTACACCTTC.

The rearrangement joins TRBV10-3 to TRBJ1-2; D unresolved. The CDR3 has 13 amino acids. The V gene's germline CDR1 is ENHRY and CDR2 SYGVKD. The V and J ends lost 3 bases and 6 bases respectively, with 11 bases between them. The CDR3, as DNA: TGTGCCATCAGTGATGTTGGGAAGAATGGCTACACCTTC. It is translated as CAISDVGKNGYTF.

This clone was picked up one time. The rearrangement uses TRBV7-9 and TRBJ2-5, with 10 bases identical to TRBD1. V gave up 5 bases and J gave up 5 bases; unmatched junction bases: 8. The CDR3 extends over 15 amino acids. In germline, CDR1 is SEHNR, CDR2 FQNEAQ (reference sequence). Written as DNA, the CDR3 is TGTGCCAGCAGCCTCGGGACAGGGGATCGGGAGACCCAGTACTTC. Residues: CASSLGTGDRETQYF.

This chain uses TRBV4-1 with TRBJ2-1, with 7 bases fitting TRBD1. With 1 base clipped from V and 0 bases from J, the junction kept 3 bases outside the gene matches. The CDR3 has 16 residues. Per germline, CDR1 MGHRA and CDR2 YSYEKL. CDR3 sequence: CASSQGQGDSYNEQFF. As DNA, the CDR3 is TGCGCCAGCAGCCAAGGGCAGGGGGACTCCTACAATGAGCAGTTCTTC.

The chain joins TRBV6-6 to TRBJ2-7; 8 bases align to TRBD1. Unmatched junction bases numbered 13, after V lost 8 bases and J lost 7 bases. The CDR3 has 14 residues. Germline V gene data show CDR1 as MNHNY and CDR2 as SVGAGI (reference sequence). The CDR3 bases are TGTGCCAGCCACAGTAGGACAGGGACGATTGAGCAGTACTTC. Translating gives CASHSRTGTIEQYF.

V usage is TRBV28 and J usage is TRBJ2-2; D remains unclear. Germline V CDR1 and CDR2: MDHEN, SYDVKM. CDR3 length equals 13 residues. V lost 3 bases, J lost 2 bases, and 4 bases lay in between. The CDR3 loop is CASSFTNTGELFF. The CDR3 DNA is TGTGCCAGCAGTTTCACAAACACCGGGGAGCTGTTTTTT.

The rearrangement joins TRBV6-6 to TRBJ2-5; TRBD1 matches 9 bases. CDR3 length equals 14 residues. Germline V gene data show CDR1 as MNHNY and CDR2 as SVGAGI (reference sequence). The V and J ends lost 5 bases and 5 bases, in that order; junction bases with no gene match: 6. The CDR3 bases are TGTGCCAGCAGTAGACAGGGGGTTTTGGAGACCCAGTACTTC. It is translated as CASSRQGVLETQYF.

Only one count was recorded for this clone. The chain uses TRBV27 and TRBJ2-7; TRBD2 agrees at 14 bases. Germline CDR1 reads MNHEY; CDR2 reads SMNVEV (reference sequence). This CDR3 has 15 residues. The V gene end was trimmed by 6 bases and the J gene end by 3 bases; junction bases not matched to a gene: 4. The CDR3 bases are TGTGCCAGCAGGAGACTAGCGGGAGGGAACTACGAGCAGTACTTC. It codes for CASRRLAGGNYEQYF.

The chain is built from TRBV2 and TRBJ1-4; no firm D call. Deletions cut 4 bases from V and 2 bases from J, with 11 bases between. The germline gives CDR1 SNHLY, CDR2 FYNNEI. The CDR3 covers 15 residues. DNA for the CDR3: TGTGCCAGCAGTGGTCCATTGCGGACTAATGAAAAACTGTTTTTT. As protein: CASSGPLRTNEKLFF.

The chain links TRBV5-4 to TRBJ2-5, with TRBD1 matching 9 bases. This CDR3 has 17 residues. Germline V lookup: CDR1 SGHNT, CDR2 YYREEE (reference sequence). J was trimmed by 5 bases and V by 0 bases; bases with no gene match: 11. CDR3 amino acids: CASSLVGQGVAVETQYF. The CDR3 DNA reads as TGTGCCAGCAGCTTGGTGGGACAGGGAGTGGCAGTGGAGACCCAGTACTTC. Looking up the rest from reference TRBV5-4 and TRBJ2-5 gives the full variable domain: ETGVTQSPTHLIKTRGQQVTLRCSSQSGHNTVSWYQQALGQGPQFIFQYYREEENGRGNFPPRFSGLQFPNYSSELNVNALELDDSALYLCASSLVGQGVAVETQYFGPGTRLLVL.

This chain joins TRBV18 and TRBJ2-1; 10 bases are a match to TRBD2. The ends lost 4 bases at V and 0 bases at J; junction bases unmatched: 15. CDR1 is KGHSH and CDR2 is LQKENI in the germline V gene. The CDR3 runs to 20 residues. The CDR3: CASSLGTSERGYSSYNEQFF. The CDR3 DNA reads TGTGCCAGCTCACTTGGGACTAGCGAGAGGGGGTATAGCTCCTACAATGAGCAGTTCTTC.

The chain couples TRBV7-9 to TRBJ2-3; a possible D gene is TRBD2 (6 bases). The germline CDR1 and CDR2 sequences are SEHNR and FQNEAQ (reference sequence). V was trimmed by 4 bases and J by 2 bases, leaving 13 bases between them. This CDR3 region has 15 residues. The DNA of the CDR3 is TGTGCCAGCAGCTATGAGACGGGACTCACAGATACGCAGTATTTT. It specifies CASSYETGLTDTQYF.

The chain combines TRBV5-3 with TRBJ2-2, with 10 nucleotides matching TRBD1. TRBV5-3 is assigned to the ORF class and has an uncertain function. After removal of 0 bases from V and 7 bases from J, the junction contained 21 bases not matched to a gene. The CDR3 contains 21 residues. In DNA form, the CDR3 reads TGTGCCAGAAGCTTGGGACAGGGGGCAGACGGGAGATGGGTTATCGTCGGGGAGCTGTTTTTT. This sequence encodes CARSLGQGADGRWVIVGELFF.

V and J are TRBV18 and TRBJ1-2, with D possibly TRBD1 on 6 matching bases. Trimming pared 5 bases from V and 1 base from J, leaving 11 bases between. The CDR3 spans 14 residues. The germline CDR1 and CDR2 sequences are KGHSH and LQKENI. CDR3 coding DNA: TGTGCCAGCTCAATGGAAGGGGGTAACTATGGCTACACCTTC. It specifies CASSMEGGNYGYTF.

This rearrangement joins TRBV6-6 to TRBJ2-2, with D possibly being TRBD1 (5 bases). V lost 6 bases and J 4 bases, leaving 9 bases between the germline ends. This CDR3 is built from 13 residues. Looked up from germline, CDR1 is MNHNY and CDR2 is SVGAGI (reference sequence). The CDR3 loop is CASSEGVTGELFF. In DNA form, the CDR3 reads TGTGCCAGCAGCGAAGGGGTCACCGGGGAGCTGTTTTTT.

The chain has TRBV11-2 and TRBJ1-4; a weak D match, TRBD1 (5 bases). V was cut by 5 bases and J by 14 bases, with 21 bases left in between. The V gene's germline CDR1 is SGHAT and CDR2 FQNNGV. The CDR3 contains 14 residues. The CDR3 protein is CASSPLRETGSLFF. CDR3 nucleotides: TGTGCCAGCAGCCCGCTAAGAGAAACAGGTTCCCTGTTTTTT.

The chain uses TRBV28 and TRBJ2-7, with D perhaps TRBD1 (5 bases). The CDR3 sequence is 15 residues long. Between the trimmed V and J ends, which lost 7 bases and 3 bases, there was a span of 19 bases. Germline V lookup: CDR1 MDHEN, CDR2 SYDVKM. CDR3 loop: CASIPVGDPLYEQYF. The CDR3 coding sequence is TGTGCCAGCATACCGGTAGGGGATCCCCTCTACGAGCAGTACTTC. The variable domain in full, completed from reference TRBV28 and TRBJ2-7, reads DVKVTQSSRYLVKRTGEKVFLECVQDMDHENMFWYRQDPGLGLRLIYFSYDVKMKEKGDIPEGYSVSREKKERFSLILESASTNQTSMYLCASIPVGDPLYEQYFGPGTRLTVT.

The gene calls are TRBV9 and TRBJ1-4; possibly TRBD1 for D (5 bases). Between the trimmed V and J ends, which lost 4 bases and 7 bases, there was a span of 23 bases. Germline CDR1 and CDR2: SGDLS and YYNGEE. The CDR3 is 17 residues long. This chain's CDR3 is CASSRRTIIGAGEKLFF. In nucleotides, the CDR3 is TGTGCCAGCAGCAGACGTACTATTATAGGGGCTGGTGAAAAACTGTTTTTT.

This clone is a singleton in its sample. The rearrangement uses TRBV7-2 and TRBJ1-1; no definite D call. V lost 3 bases to trimming and J lost 2 bases, with 10 bases between them. The CDR3 runs to 14 residues. Germline V CDR1 and CDR2: SGHTA, FQGNSA. The CDR3 DNA reads TGTGCCAGCAGCTTTGTATGGAGTAACACTGAAGCTTTCTTT. Protein: CASSFVWSNTEAFF.

This sequence joins TRBV6-5 and TRBJ2-5; D may be TRBD1 (6 bases). Germline V lookup: CDR1 MNHEY, CDR2 SVGAGI. The CDR3 extends over 15 amino acids. Deletions cut 0 bases from V and 4 bases from J, with 12 bases between. The CDR3 region is CASSYSGGRGETQYF. Written as DNA, the CDR3 is TGTGCCAGCAGTTACTCGGGTGGCAGGGGAGAGACCCAGTACTTC.

A word on this clone: One end of the junction varies from germline; a read error may be responsible. J is TRBJ2-1 and V is TRBV19; tentatively, D is TRBD1 (6 bases). The CDR3 contains 13 residues. Germline CDR1 reads LNHDA; CDR2 reads SQIVND (reference sequence). The CDR3, as DNA: TGTGCCAGTAGTATAGATTCAGGGGCCCCGGCCGTCTTC. It encodes CASSIDSGAPAVF.

The genes are TRBV11-3 and TRBJ1-2; 7 bases fit TRBD1. This CDR3 is built from 17 residues. The V gene's germline CDR1 is SGHNT and CDR2 YENEEA. Trimming at V came to 4 bases and at J to 1 base, leaving 12 bases not matched to a gene. CDR3 DNA sequence: TGTGCCAGCAGCTCCGCGTCCTTGCAGGGGGTTAACTATGGCTACACCTTC. The encoded protein is CASSSASLQGVNYGYTF.

V is TRBV4-1 and J is TRBJ2-1, with no clear D. CDR3 size: 15 residues. V was shortened by 3 bases and J by 0 bases, with 9 bases between the two germline ends. Germline V gene lookup returns CDR1 MGHRA and CDR2 YSYEKL. The CDR3 spells CASSQAQSSYNEQFF. The CDR3 DNA follows: TGCGCCAGCAGCCAGGCACAGAGCTCCTACAATGAGCAGTTCTTC.

The rearrangement joins TRBV4-3 to TRBJ1-2, with TRBD1 matching 7 bases. Germline CDR1 reads LGHNA; CDR2 reads YSLEER. The J segment lost 8 bases and the V segment lost 2 bases, leaving 8 bases of the junction unmatched. CDR3 length equals 14 residues. CDR3: CASSQPGQRFGYTF. The CDR3 DNA sequence: TGCGCCAGCAGCCAACCGGGACAGCGTTTCGGCTACACCTTC.

The V and J genes are TRBV5-4 and TRBJ2-7, with 11 bases that match TRBD2. V shed 4 bases and J 7 bases; nucleotides not matched to a gene: 10. This CDR3 region has 15 residues. From germline, CDR1 is SGHNT and CDR2 YYREEE (reference sequence). CDR3 DNA: TGTGCCAGCAGCCGAAAACTAGCGGGAGAGGAGGAGCAGTACTTC. Its translation is CASSRKLAGEEEQYF.

The chain employs TRBV30 and TRBJ1-2; D is unclear. Germline-derived CDR1 and CDR2 are GTSNPN and SVGIG (reference sequence). CDR3 length: 14 amino acids. V was cut by 2 bases and J by 1 base, with 11 bases left in between. The CDR3 DNA reads as TGTGCCTGGAGTCCCCTAGGGATTAACTATGGCTACACCTTC. Its protein is CAWSPLGINYGYTF.

The chain has TRBV4-2 and TRBJ1-1, with TRBD1 identical over 7 bases. The trim removed 4 bases at V and 1 base at J, leaving 3 bases unmatched. The CDR3 extends over 14 amino acids. Germline CDR1 and CDR2: LGHNA and YNFKEQ. The CDR3 reads CASSPQGENTEAFF. The CDR3 DNA reads TGTGCCAGCAGCCCCCAGGGGGAGAACACTGAAGCTTTCTTT.

J is TRBJ2-2 and V is TRBV4-2; 7 nucleotides match TRBD2. Losses at the gene ends were 0 bases for V and 2 bases for J; bases not matched to a gene: 6. The germline V gene encodes CDR1 LGHNA and CDR2 YNFKEQ. The CDR3 sequence is 17 residues long. The chain's CDR3 is CASSQDAQRGNTGELFF. The CDR3 bases are TGTGCCAGCAGCCAAGATGCCCAGCGGGGTAACACCGGGGAGCTGTTTTTT.